These T cell receptor beta chains were read from a single sample in a study of OX40 agonist ivuxolimab in advanced cancers. Profiled with immunoSEQ multiplex PCR; TCRdb holds only in-frame clones, not every one. The profile shows about 45,000 clones, about 88% of them singletons. Here the sequenced sample was CD4+ or CD8+ T cells sorted from blood, taken in a trial of the OX40 agonist ivuxolimab. Receptors were obtained from an adult with an advanced solid tumor such as melanoma, head and neck, liver or kidney cancer. Each CDR3 is given with its conserved first and last residue. A D gene is named only where the DNA matches it firmly. Clone sizes are given selectively: once, few, many, or a class where the clone is expanded.

J: TRBJ1-4; V: TRBV11-2; D: -; size: once; CDR3: CASSLVAEKLFF; DNA: TGTGCCAGCAGCTTAGTAGCAGAAAAACTGTTTTTT
J: TRBJ2-2; V: TRBV6-4; D: TRBD2; size: -; CDR3: CASSRLAGETGELFF; DNA: TGTGCCAGCAGTAGACTAGCGGGAGAGACCGGGGAGCTGTTTTTT
J: TRBJ1-1; V: TRBV5-8; D: -; size: -; CDR3: CASSYPWTPNTEAFF; DNA: TGTGCCAGCAGCTACCCCTGGACACCAAACACTGAAGCTTTCTTT
J: TRBJ2-3; V: TRBV19; D: -; size: -; CDR3: CASSLGGIRADTQYF; DNA: TGTGCCAGTAGCCTTGGCGGGATTAGGGCAGATACGCAGTATTTT
J: TRBJ2-7; V: TRBV5-1; D: -; size: few; CDR3: CASSARFSYEQYF; DNA: TGCGCCAGCAGCGCCAGGTTCTCCTACGAGCAGTACTTC
J: TRBJ2-7; V: TRBV14; D: TRBD2; size: -; CDR3: CASSRRGTSGYEQYF; DNA: TGTGCCAGCAGCCGCCGCGGGACTAGCGGTTACGAGCAGTACTTC
J: TRBJ2-1; V: TRBV28; D: -; size: -; CDR3: CASSLLAEYNEQFF; DNA: TGTGCCAGCAGTTTATTGGCGGAGTACAATGAGCAGTTCTTC
J: TRBJ2-7; V: TRBV2; D: TRBD2; size: -; CDR3: CASRREVSYEQYF; DNA: TGTGCCAGCAGACGGGAGGTTTCCTACGAGCAGTACTTC
J: TRBJ2-7; V: TRBV6-6; D: -; size: -; CDR3: CASSYSIAGPYEQYF; DNA: TGTGCCAGCAGTTACTCGATCGCAGGGCCCTACGAGCAGTACTTC
J: TRBJ1-6; V: TRBV5-1; D: TRBD1; size: -; CDR3: CASSSTVGQSNNSPLHF; DNA: TGCGCCAGCAGCAGTACCGTGGGACAGAGCAATAATTCACCCCTCCACTTT
J: TRBJ2-5; V: TRBV7-8; D: -; size: -; CDR3: CASSPSGGETQYF; DNA: TGTGCCAGCAGCCCCTCGGGCGGGGAGACCCAGTACTTC
J: TRBJ1-5; V: TRBV6-6; D: TRBD1; size: -; CDR3: CASRSTGGNQPQHF; DNA: TGTGCCAGCAGAAGTACAGGGGGCAATCAGCCCCAGCATTTT
J: TRBJ2-4; V: TRBV28; D: -; size: -; CDR3: CASSLSRGAKNIQYF; DNA: TGTGCCAGCAGTTTGTCCCGGGGAGCCAAAAACATTCAGTACTTC
J: TRBJ2-7; V: TRBV18; D: TRBD2; size: -; CDR3: CASSPPGGRYEQYF; DNA: TGTGCCAGCTCACCCCCGGGGGGGAGGTACGAGCAGTACTTC
J: TRBJ1-1; V: TRBV5-6; D: -; size: -; CDR3: CASSLVWPEAFF; DNA: TGTGCCAGCAGCTTGGTTTGGCCTGAAGCTTTCTTT
J: TRBJ2-2; V: TRBV5-1; D: -; size: -; CDR3: CASSPGLNTGELFF; DNA: TGCGCCAGCAGCCCAGGGCTGAACACCGGGGAGCTGTTTTTT
J: TRBJ1-1; V: TRBV19; D: -; size: -; CDR3: CASTGRTTREAFF; DNA: TGTGCCAGTACGGGCAGGACCACACGAGAAGCTTTCTTT
J: TRBJ1-5; V: TRBV19; D: TRBD1; size: -; CDR3: CASRDRGGGQPQHF; DNA: TGTGCCAGTAGGGACAGGGGCGGTGGTCAGCCCCAGCATTTT
J: TRBJ2-2; V: TRBV5-1; D: TRBD2; size: once; CDR3: CATNPSGLLGNTGELFF; DNA: TGCGCCACCAACCCTAGCGGGCTTTTGGGGAACACCGGGGAGCTGTTTTTT
J: TRBJ2-1; V: TRBV4-1; D: TRBD2; size: -; CDR3: CASSQVGLANNEQFF; DNA: TGCGCCAGCAGCCAAGTGGGACTAGCGAACAATGAGCAGTTCTTC
J: TRBJ2-7; V: TRBV19; D: -; size: -; CDR3: CASSISGEGPYEQYF; DNA: TGTGCCAGTAGTATATCAGGAGAGGGGCCCTACGAGCAGTACTTC
J: TRBJ2-1; V: TRBV19; D: TRBD1; size: -; CDR3: CASSIRQGPIYNEQFF; DNA: TGTGCCAGTAGTATTAGACAGGGACCCATCTACAATGAGCAGTTCTTC
J: TRBJ1-1; V: TRBV7-3; D: -; size: -; CDR3: CASSLAFGWTEAFF; DNA: TGTGCCAGCAGCTTAGCGTTCGGGTGGACTGAAGCTTTCTTT
J: TRBJ2-7; V: TRBV4-1; D: -; size: -; CDR3: CASSERDLYEQYF; DNA: TGCGCCAGCAGCGAACGGGACCTTTACGAGCAGTACTTC
J: TRBJ2-5; V: TRBV19; D: TRBD2; size: once; CDR3: CASSMGGGQETQYF; DNA: TGTGCCAGTAGTATGGGCGGGGGGCAAGAGACCCAGTACTTC
J: TRBJ2-7; V: TRBV6-6; D: -; size: -; CDR3: CASSPLAATYEQYF; DNA: TGTGCCAGCAGCCCCCTCGCGGCGACCTACGAGCAGTACTTC
J: TRBJ2-1; V: TRBV13; D: TRBD2; size: -; CDR3: CASSKRRLAGVTLYNEQFF; DNA: TGTGCCAGCAGCAAGCGGAGGCTAGCGGGAGTAACCCTATACAATGAGCAGTTCTTC
J: TRBJ2-7; V: TRBV6-1; D: -; size: -; CDR3: CASSEHKPGIAYEQYF; DNA: TGTGCCAGCAGTGAACATAAGCCCGGCATTGCCTACGAGCAGTACTTC
J: TRBJ2-5; V: TRBV19; D: -; size: few; CDR3: CATQWTQYF; DNA: TGTGCCACCCAGTGGACCCAGTACTTC
J: TRBJ1-2; V: TRBV4-2; D: TRBD1; size: -; CDR3: CASSQRIPGQSNYGYTF; DNA: TGTGCCAGCAGCCAGAGAATTCCGGGACAGAGTAACTATGGCTACACCTTC
J: TRBJ2-7; V: TRBV6-5; D: TRBD2; size: -; CDR3: CASTLAGGPTYEQYF; DNA: TGTGCCAGCACGTTAGCGGGAGGCCCGACCTACGAGCAGTACTTC
J: TRBJ2-7; V: TRBV19; D: -; size: -; CDR3: CASRGLRDYTYEQYF; DNA: TGTGCCAGTCGGGGCCTCCGAGACTACACCTACGAGCAGTACTTC